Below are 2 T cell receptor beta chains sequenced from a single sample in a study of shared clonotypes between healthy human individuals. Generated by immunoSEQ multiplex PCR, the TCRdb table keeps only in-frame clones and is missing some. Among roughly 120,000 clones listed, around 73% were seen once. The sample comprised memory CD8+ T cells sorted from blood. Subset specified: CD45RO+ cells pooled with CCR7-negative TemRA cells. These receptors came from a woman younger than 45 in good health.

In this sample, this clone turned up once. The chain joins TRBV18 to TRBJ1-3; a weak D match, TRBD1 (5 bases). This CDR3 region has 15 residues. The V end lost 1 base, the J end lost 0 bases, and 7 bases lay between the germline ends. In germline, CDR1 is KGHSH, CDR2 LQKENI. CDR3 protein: CASSPRDLSGNTIYF. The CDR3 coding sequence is TGTGCCAGCTCACCACGGGACCTCTCTGGAAACACCATATATTTT.

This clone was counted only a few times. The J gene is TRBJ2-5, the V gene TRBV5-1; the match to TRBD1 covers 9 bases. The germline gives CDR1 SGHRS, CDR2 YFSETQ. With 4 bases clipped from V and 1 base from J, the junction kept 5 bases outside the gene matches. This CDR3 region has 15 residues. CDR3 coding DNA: TGCGCCAGCAGCACGGCGGACAGGGGCCAAGAGACCCAGTACTTC. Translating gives CASSTADRGQETQYF.